This TCR beta chain was obtained from a study of molecular identifiers for immune sequencing clone quantification. The study, taken as a whole, reports: Single-cell amounts of spiked Jurkat TCR RNA were reportedly detectable among about a million naive cells. For effector cells, clones above 20 RNA copies held over 99% of molecules; for naive cells, under 1%.

Trimming left V 4 bases short and J 1 base short, with 13 bases between. This CDR3 is built from 15 residues. In its sample, this clonotype was seen a few times. What it binds is unknown. Naive CD8 T cell sorting was performed on the CD8+CD4-CCR7+CD45RA+ phenotype. One entry per CDR3 protein, called by TCRdb with MiXCR from the PCR reads. This sample has under 600,000 distinct CDR3 sequences, with 20% to 25% found just once. Material: naive CD8+ T cells from blood, with Jurkat cell RNA spiked in. Subset defined: FACS-sorted CD8+CD4-CCR7+CD45RA+ naive T cells. The gene calls are TRBV12-3 or TRBV12-4 and TRBJ2-5, with D tentatively TRBD1 (6 bases). The receptor was derived from a human donor in good health. Some libraries in this study had Jurkat cell RNA spiked in. The CDR3 sequence: CASSSITGFQETQYF. CDR3 sequence (DNA): TGTGCCAGCAGTTCCATTACAGGGTTCCAAGAGACCCAGTACTTC.